This T cell receptor beta chain was profiled in a study of blood T cells in healthy people across ages. Through a sample-barcoded 5' primer and a J-beta primer mix, a second PCR was run for about 6 to 12 cycles. TCRdb reprocessed the 5' RACE reads via MiXCR and lists one record per CDR3 protein. The sample includes approximately 800,000 distinct CDR3 sequences, roughly 60% of them seen just once. There are 15 residues in the CDR3. In germline, CDR1 is SQVTM, CDR2 ANQGSEA. V lost 3 bases to trimming and J lost 3 bases, with 15 bases between them. The clonotype was recovered from a man aged 30 to 45 in good health. The sample consisted of blood. The gene calls are TRBV29-1 and TRBJ2-1; no definite D call. The CDR3 sequence: CSVDLGNGDYNEQFF. The CDR3 DNA reads as TGCAGCGTTGATTTGGGTAACGGCGACTACAATGAGCAGTTCTTC.